Listed here are 5 T cell receptor beta chains from one sample, sequenced in a study of T-cell memory formation after mild COVID-19. TCRdb passed the 5' RACE reads through MiXCR, listing each CDR3 protein once. The sample has around 410,000 distinct CDR3 sequences; about 22% are singletons. The specimen sequenced was PBMCs or a T cell subset sorted from them (not recorded which). These receptors all stem from an adult woman who had mild COVID-19 (a few samples of this study predate the infection). Cell type and time point are not known.

The chain joins TRBV11-3 to TRBJ2-3; 9 bases fit TRBD2. This CDR3 comprises 16 residues. The germline CDR1 and CDR2 sequences are SGHNT and YENEEA. Germline trimming cut 6 bases from V and 3 bases from J; bases unmatched to any gene: 10. Here the CDR3 DNA reads TGTGCCAGCAGTCGCAATAGCGGGAGTTGGACAGATACGCAGTATTTT. It codes for CASSRNSGSWTDTQYF.

This clonotype showed up just a few times. The CDR3 here is CASASFGTTNTEAFF. CDR3 nucleotides: TGCGCCAGCGCCTCATTCGGTACAACAAACACTGAAGCTTTCTTT. The chain has TRBV5-1 and TRBJ1-1; D gene uncertain. The CDR3 consists of 15 residues. Trimming shortened V by 7 bases and J by 2 bases, and 18 bases separated the two germline ends. CDR1 and CDR2 from the germline V gene are SGHRS and YFSETQ.

V gene TRBV6-2 or TRBV6-3 combines with J gene TRBJ1-2; D is possibly TRBD1 (6 bases). Germline V lookup: CDR1 MNHEY, CDR2 SVGEGT. The CDR3 is 12 amino acids. Trimming left V 5 bases short and J 6 bases short, with 10 bases between. CDR3 in DNA: TGTGCCAGCAGTGACCAGGGGAATGGCTACACCTTC. The encoded protein is CASSDQGNGYTF.

The rearrangement uses TRBV12-3 or TRBV12-4 and TRBJ1-1, with D perhaps matching TRBD1 (6 bases). Trimming took 7 bases from V and 5 from J, leaving 17 bases between them. The CDR3 contains 14 residues. Here the CDR3 reads CASTLEAGATEAFF. The CDR3 DNA reads as TGTGCCAGCACCCTTGAGGCGGGGGCGACTGAAGCTTTCTTT.

This clonotype has only a few counts. J is TRBJ1-1 and V is TRBV15; the D is unclear. Trimming took 0 bases from V and 4 from J, leaving 9 bases between them. Germline loops: CDR1 LNHNV, CDR2 YYDKDF (reference sequence). The CDR3 is made up of 14 amino acids. CDR3 loop: CATSRDRAGTEAFF. CDR3 coding DNA: TGTGCCACCAGCAGAGACCGAGCCGGCACTGAAGCTTTCTTT.